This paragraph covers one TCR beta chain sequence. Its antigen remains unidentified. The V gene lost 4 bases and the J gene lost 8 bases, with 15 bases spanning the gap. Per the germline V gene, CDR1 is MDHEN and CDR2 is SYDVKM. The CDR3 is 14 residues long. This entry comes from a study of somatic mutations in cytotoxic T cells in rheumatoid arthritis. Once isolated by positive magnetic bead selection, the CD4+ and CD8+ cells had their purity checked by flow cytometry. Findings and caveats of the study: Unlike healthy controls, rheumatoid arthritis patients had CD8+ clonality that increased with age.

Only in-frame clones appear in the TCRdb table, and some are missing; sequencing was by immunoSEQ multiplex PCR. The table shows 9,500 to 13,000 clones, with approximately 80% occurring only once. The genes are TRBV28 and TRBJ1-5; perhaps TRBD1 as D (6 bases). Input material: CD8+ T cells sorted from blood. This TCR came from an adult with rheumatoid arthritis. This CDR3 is CASSSVEGEKPQHF. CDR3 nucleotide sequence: TGTGCCAGCAGTTCTGTCGAGGGGGAAAAGCCCCAGCATTTT.